Below are 30 T cell receptor beta chains sequenced from a single sample in a study of synovial regulatory T cells in juvenile arthritis. Here immunoSEQ multiplex PCR was the method, and the copy in TCRdb shows in-frame clones only, minus some. The sample data list fewer than 450 clones. Their antigen targets remain unknown. Study findings and constraints: Compared with other blood Treg cells, inflammation-associated Treg cells had reduced TCR diversity.

The sequenced sample consisted of Treg cells from blood. Specified subset: HLA-DR+ inflammation-associated blood Treg cells. The receptors derive from a donor between 2 and 35 years old with juvenile idiopathic arthritis.

This clone is labeled large based on frequency. The chain links TRBV2 to TRBJ1-2. Germline CDR1 and CDR2: SNHLY and FYNNEI. CDR3 size: 13 residues. No DNA was logged. The CDR3 sequence: CASSRGRYYGYTF.

Measured by frequency, this clone is large. The chain couples TRBV7-2 to TRBJ1-2; the TCRdb D gene call, TRBD1, has no DNA to confirm it. CDR3 size: 15 residues. Only the protein is on record. Germline V gene lookup returns CDR1 SGHTA and CDR2 FQGNSA. CDR3 protein: CASSLTRQGYSGYTF.

Its frequency marks this clone as large. The V gene is TRBV7-2, the J gene TRBJ1-4; checking the TCRdb D call of TRBD1 is not possible without DNA. The CDR3 extends over 15 amino acids. The record lacks a DNA sequence. CDR1 SGHTA and CDR2 FQGNSA come from the germline V gene. The CDR3 region is CASSLAGQIWEKLFF.

Frequency places this clone as large (0.1 to 1%). This chain joins TRBV5-1 and TRBJ2-3; checking the TCRdb D call of TRBD1 is not possible without DNA. Looked up from germline, CDR1 is SGHRS and CDR2 is YFSETQ. CDR3 length: 15 residues. Only the protein sequence is given. CDR3 residues: CASSPGTGLTDTQYF.

Its frequency marks this clone as large. The chain uses TRBV5-1 and TRBJ2-3; TCRdb proposes TRBD1, but this gene call is untestable without DNA. Germline V CDR1 and CDR2: SGHRS, YFSETQ. CDR3 length equals 14 residues. This entry has no DNA. The CDR3 region is CASSLAQGTDTQYF.

According to its frequency, this clone is large (0.1 to 1%). The CDR3 reads CASRSRSGGGGGYTF. The chain is built from TRBV7-8 and TRBJ1-2. Germline assignment: CDR1 SGHVS and CDR2 FQNEAQ. CDR3 length: 15 residues. Only the protein sequence is given. Combining the CDR3 with reference TRBV7-8 and TRBJ1-2 gives the whole variable domain GAGVSQSPRYKVAKRGQDVALRCDPISGHVSLFWYQQALGQGPEFLTYFQNEAQLDKSGLPSDRFFAERPEGSVSTLKIQRTQQEDSAVYLCASRSRSGGGGGYTFGSGTRLTVV.

According to its frequency, this clone is large. The rearrangement joins TRBV19 to TRBJ2-7; the TCRdb D gene call, TRBD2, has no DNA to confirm it. Germline V gene sequence: CDR1 LNHDA, CDR2 SQIVND (reference sequence). There are 16 residues in the CDR3. A DNA sequence was not provided. The CDR3 here is CASSRTSGSLPYEQYF.

According to its frequency, this clone is large. The chain links TRBV6-5 to TRBJ1-2. The CDR3 consists of 14 residues. Only the protein is on record. Germline-derived CDR1 and CDR2 are MNHEY and SVGAGI. This CDR3 is CASSRFRIGYGYTF.

Considering frequency, this clone is large. The CDR3 sequence is CAAGGGDYGYTF. V usage is TRBV6-4 and J usage is TRBJ1-2. Looked up from germline, CDR1 is MRHNA and CDR2 is SNTAGT. The CDR3 extends over 12 amino acids. No DNA is recorded.

This clone ranks as large (0.1 to 1%) in terms of frequency. CDR3 region: CASSLWSGRRGLTEAFF. The chain links TRBV5-1 to TRBJ1-1; TCRdb calls TRBD1, which cannot be checked without DNA. The CDR3 length is 17 residues. No DNA sequence is on record. The germline V gene has CDR1 SGHRS and CDR2 YFSETQ. The full variable domain, rest sourced from reference TRBV5-1 and TRBJ1-1, is KAGVTQTPRYLIKTRGQQVTLSCSPISGHRSVSWYQQTPGQGLQFLFEYFSETQRNKGNFPGRFSGRQFSNSRSEMNVSTLELGDSALYLCASSLWSGRRGLTEAFFGQGTRLTVV.

According to its frequency, this clone is large. V usage is TRBV11-3 and J usage is TRBJ2-1; the D call of TRBD2 rests on TCRdb alone, since no DNA is present to check it. The germline V gene encodes CDR1 SGHNT and CDR2 YENEEA. The CDR3 extends over 15 amino acids. The protein alone is recorded here. This chain's CDR3 is CASSAGLAGVNEQFF.

This clone is deemed large by its frequency. This chain connects TRBV28 to TRBJ1-2. Germline V lookup: CDR1 MDHEN, CDR2 SYDVKM. The CDR3 consists of 13 residues. No DNA has been recorded. CDR3 loop: CASSLLANYGYTF.

This clone shows up as large (0.1 to 1%) by frequency. The J gene is TRBJ2-5, the V gene TRBV18. Germline V gives CDR1 KGHSH, CDR2 LQKENI. The CDR3 is 13 residues long. No coding sequence is recorded. CDR3 in amino acids: CASSPPGPGTQYF.

According to its frequency, this clone is large. The chain employs TRBV9 and TRBJ2-2; without DNA, the TCRdb call of TRBD2 cannot be checked. The CDR3 totals 15 residues. Only the protein is available. In germline, CDR1 is SGDLS, CDR2 YYNGEE. The chain's CDR3 is CASSRLAGNTGELFF.

This clone is labeled large based on frequency. The chain couples TRBV6-1 to TRBJ1-5. The CDR3 extends over 14 amino acids. No coding sequence is recorded. Germline assignment: CDR1 MNHNS and CDR2 SASEGT. The CDR3 region is CASSERGAAPAGHF.

This clone is identified as large from frequency. The J gene is TRBJ2-3, the V gene TRBV7-9; TCRdb returns TRBD2, unconfirmable since there is no DNA. The germline V gene encodes CDR1 SEHNR and CDR2 FQNEAQ (reference sequence). This CDR3 has 15 residues. Only the protein is available. The CDR3 reads CASSLEGLGGDTQYF.

In terms of frequency, this clone is large. The V and J genes are TRBV19 and TRBJ1-2; the D call from TCRdb, TRBD1, cannot be confirmed without DNA. There are 15 residues in the CDR3. No DNA accompanies this entry. The germline CDR1 and CDR2 sequences are LNHDA and SQIVND (reference sequence). The CDR3 is CASSFRQGANYGYTF.

Considering frequency, this clone is large (0.1 to 1%). The rearrangement joins TRBV30 to TRBJ1-2. The CDR3 runs to 15 residues. DNA is not on record. The germline gives CDR1 GTSNPN, CDR2 SVGIG (reference sequence). The chain's CDR3 is CAWSVGHINRRGYTF. Based on the CDR3 plus reference TRBV30 and TRBJ1-2, the full variable domain is SQTIHQWPATLVQPVGSPLSLECTVEGTSNPNLYWYRQAAGRGLQLLFYSVGIGQISSEVPQNLSASRPQDRQFILSSKKLLLSDSGFYLCAWSVGHINRRGYTFGSGTRLTVV.

Considering frequency, this clone is large (0.1 to 1%). The chain joins TRBV7-3 to TRBJ2-2; TCRdb selects TRBD2, and the lack of DNA leaves this call unchecked. Germline CDR1 and CDR2: SGHTA and FQGTGA. This CDR3 is built from 15 residues. There is no recorded DNA. The CDR3 region is CASSLAGPYTGELFF.

By frequency, this clone is large. The V and J genes are TRBV5-1 and TRBJ1-1. This CDR3 region has 14 residues. A DNA sequence was not provided. From germline, CDR1 is SGHRS and CDR2 YFSETQ. CDR3 in amino acids: CASSLGRLNTEAFF.

This clone shows up as large by frequency. The CDR3 sequence is CASSGVTGVNTEAFF. The genes are TRBV5-1 and TRBJ1-1; absent DNA, TCRdb's TRBD1 call cannot be checked. The germline V gene encodes CDR1 SGHRS and CDR2 YFSETQ. The CDR3 has 15 residues. No DNA accompanies this entry.

This clone registers large by frequency. The chain joins TRBV7-2 to TRBJ2-7; the TCRdb D gene call, TRBD1, has no DNA to confirm it. The germline V gene has CDR1 SGHTA and CDR2 FQGNSA. The CDR3 has 14 residues. No DNA is listed. CDR3: CASSLPQIRYEQYF.

This clone is labeled large based on frequency. This chain uses TRBV5-1 with TRBJ2-7. The CDR3 is 15 residues long. No nucleotide data were recorded. Germline V gives CDR1 SGHRS, CDR2 YFSETQ. The CDR3 loop reads CASSLVGLLSYEQYF.

Frequency places this clone as large. This chain joins TRBV7-2 and TRBJ2-3. In germline, CDR1 is SGHTA, CDR2 FQGNSA. The CDR3 contains 14 residues. The record lacks a DNA sequence. Here the CDR3 reads CASSPKSWADTQYF.

This clone is called large based on its frequency. This chain connects TRBV6-1 to TRBJ1-2; the D call from TCRdb, TRBD1, cannot be confirmed without DNA. Germline values: CDR1 MNHNS, CDR2 SASEGT. The CDR3 runs 15 residues. No DNA accompanies this entry. The CDR3 here is CASSESPGAAYGYTF.

This clone ranks as large (0.1 to 1%) in terms of frequency. The chain links TRBV14 to TRBJ1-6; checking the TCRdb D call of TRBD1 is not possible without DNA. Germline assignment: CDR1 SGHDN and CDR2 FVKESK. The CDR3 runs to 16 residues. Only the protein sequence is given. CDR3 amino acids: CASSQIGQGAGSPLHF. The complete variable domain, with remaining parts taken from reference TRBV14 and TRBJ1-6, reads EAGVTQFPSHSVIEKGQTVTLRCDPISGHDNLYWYRRVMGKEIKFLLHFVKESKQDESGMPNNRFLAERTGGTYSTLKVQPAELEDSGVYFCASSQIGQGAGSPLHFGNGTRLTVT.

Its frequency marks this clone as large. The chain has TRBV28 and TRBJ1-1. Germline V lookup: CDR1 MDHEN, CDR2 SYDVKM. The CDR3 sequence is 12 residues long. There is no recorded DNA. This CDR3 is CASSPARTEAFF.

By frequency, this clone registers large. The CDR3 protein is CASSPEGGNQFF. V is TRBV7-9 and J is TRBJ2-1; the D call from TCRdb, TRBD2, cannot be confirmed without DNA. Germline CDR1 is SEHNR and CDR2 is FQNEAQ (reference sequence). CDR3 size: 12 residues. No DNA sequence is on record.

This clone ranks as large in terms of frequency. The J gene is TRBJ1-2, the V gene TRBV6-1. Germline V gene lookup returns CDR1 MNHNS and CDR2 SASEGT. The CDR3 extends over 14 amino acids. The protein alone is recorded here. CDR3 loop: CASTREGGRNGYTF.

This clone is large by frequency. The V gene is TRBV28, the J gene TRBJ1-2; no DNA is available, so the TRBD1 call from TCRdb remains unchecked. The germline CDR1 and CDR2 sequences are MDHEN and SYDVKM. CDR3 length equals 17 residues. The protein alone is recorded here. The CDR3 is CASSDRTFRVANYGYTF.